One sample yielded the 8 T cell receptor beta chains listed below, sequenced in a study of neurological immune-mediated disorders. MiXCR, applied by TCRdb to the 5' RACE reads, yields one record per CDR3 protein. The sample includes 39,000 or so distinct CDR3 sequences, about 4.8% of them seen just once. Sequenced input: CD4+ T cells from blood. These receptors were taken from a man between 18 and 35 years old in good health.

This clonotype was observed at least ten times. The chain combines TRBV20-1 with TRBJ2-7, with 8 nucleotides matching TRBD2. This CDR3 has 12 residues. The V gene end was trimmed by 7 bases and the J gene end by 2 bases; junction bases not matched to a gene: 4. In germline, CDR1 is DFQATT, CDR2 SNEGSKA (reference sequence). CDR3 DNA sequence: TGCAGTGTACTAGCGGTTCCCTACGAGCAGTACTTC. It specifies CSVLAVPYEQYF.

This clonotype occurred many times. This chain links TRBV10-2 with TRBJ1-2; 7 bases map to TRBD1. With V trimmed by 4 bases and J by 6 bases, 5 bases remained unmatched. This CDR3 has 13 residues. CDR1 and CDR2 from the germline V gene are WSHSY and SAAADI. CDR3 bases: TGCGCCAGCAGTGGGGACAGATACCATGGCTACACCTTC. This sequence encodes CASSGDRYHGYTF.

This clonotype was seen ten or more times. The CDR3 nucleotides read TGTGCCAGCGGGGACCTCGGCTACACCTTC. This translates into CASGDLGYTF. The chain couples TRBV28 to TRBJ1-2; TRBD1 is a possible D gene (5 bases). The CDR3 consists of 10 residues. The germline gives CDR1 MDHEN, CDR2 SYDVKM. Trimming took 8 bases from V and 8 from J, leaving 9 bases between them.

This clonotype was observed many times. The V call is TRBV20-1, the J call TRBJ1-1; 11 bases agree with TRBD1. The germline V gene has CDR1 DFQATT and CDR2 SNEGSKA (reference sequence). This CDR3 region has 13 residues. This CDR3 is CSASRDRGSEAFF. The CDR3 nucleotides are TGCAGCGCCTCCCGGGACAGGGGGTCTGAAGCTTTCTTT.

Only one count was recorded for this clonotype. A read error may explain this, as a much larger clone is one base away. This rearrangement joins TRBV30 to TRBJ2-5, with TRBD2 identical over 9 bases. Germline loops: CDR1 GTSNPN, CDR2 SVGIG (reference sequence). The CDR3 extends over 13 amino acids. CDR3 sequence: CTWLTSGGETQYF. In nucleotides, the CDR3 is TGTACCTGGTTGACTAGCGGAGGGGAGACCCAGTACTTC.

The gene calls are TRBV7-8 and TRBJ1-1, with 9 positions matching TRBD1. Trimming at V came to 3 bases and at J to 6 bases, leaving 11 bases not matched to a gene. CDR1 is SGHVS, CDR2 FQNEAQ, per germline. CDR3 length: 16 amino acids. CDR3 nucleotide sequence: TGTGCCAGCAGCTTCCCGGGACAGGGTGGGGCGGCTGAAGCTTTCTTT. Protein: CASSFPGQGGAAEAFF. Complete variable domain (other parts from reference TRBV7-8 and TRBJ1-1): GAGVSQSPRYKVAKRGQDVALRCDPISGHVSLFWYQQALGQGPEFLTYFQNEAQLDKSGLPSDRFFAERPEGSVSTLKIQRTQQEDSAVYLCASSFPGQGGAAEAFFGQGTRLTVV.

This clonotype was observed at least ten times. The chain is built from TRBV9 and TRBJ1-3; a weak D match, TRBD1 (5 bases). Germline V CDR1 and CDR2: SGDLS, YYNGEE. Between the trimmed V and J ends, which lost 4 bases and 1 base, there was a span of 12 bases. The CDR3 has 15 residues. The CDR3 region has the DNA TGTGCCAGCAGCCTTGGGACCGAGTCTGGAAACACCATATATTTT. Protein sequence: CASSLGTESGNTIYF.

This clonotype showed up many times. The genes are TRBV9 and TRBJ1-5; TRBD1 matches at 9 bases. CDR3 length: 16 residues. Germline CDR1 reads SGDLS; CDR2 reads YYNGEE. V was clipped by 4 bases and J by 6 bases; unmatched bases: 11. CDR3 loop: CASSPGTGREGQPQHF. The CDR3 coding sequence is TGTGCCAGCAGCCCAGGGACAGGGAGAGAGGGTCAGCCCCAGCATTTT.